Listed here is a single T cell receptor beta chain. The CDR3 has 15 amino acids. Germline lookup yields CDR1 SQVTM and CDR2 ANQGSEA. V lost 5 bases, J lost 0 bases, and 14 bases lay in between. The assay was immunoSEQ multiplex PCR, and TCRdb's table has in-frame clones only and misses some. The table lists some 250,000 clones, over 70% of them singletons. This record belongs to a study of control samples from healthy donors and cancer patients. The gene calls are TRBV29-1 and TRBJ2-1, with D unclear. Source material: PBMCs. The clonotype comes from a woman aged 55 to 70 with lung cancer. CDR3 coding DNA: TGCAGCGTTCGTGGAGACATGAGCTCCTACAATGAGCAGTTCTTC. Its translation is CSVRGDMSSYNEQFF.